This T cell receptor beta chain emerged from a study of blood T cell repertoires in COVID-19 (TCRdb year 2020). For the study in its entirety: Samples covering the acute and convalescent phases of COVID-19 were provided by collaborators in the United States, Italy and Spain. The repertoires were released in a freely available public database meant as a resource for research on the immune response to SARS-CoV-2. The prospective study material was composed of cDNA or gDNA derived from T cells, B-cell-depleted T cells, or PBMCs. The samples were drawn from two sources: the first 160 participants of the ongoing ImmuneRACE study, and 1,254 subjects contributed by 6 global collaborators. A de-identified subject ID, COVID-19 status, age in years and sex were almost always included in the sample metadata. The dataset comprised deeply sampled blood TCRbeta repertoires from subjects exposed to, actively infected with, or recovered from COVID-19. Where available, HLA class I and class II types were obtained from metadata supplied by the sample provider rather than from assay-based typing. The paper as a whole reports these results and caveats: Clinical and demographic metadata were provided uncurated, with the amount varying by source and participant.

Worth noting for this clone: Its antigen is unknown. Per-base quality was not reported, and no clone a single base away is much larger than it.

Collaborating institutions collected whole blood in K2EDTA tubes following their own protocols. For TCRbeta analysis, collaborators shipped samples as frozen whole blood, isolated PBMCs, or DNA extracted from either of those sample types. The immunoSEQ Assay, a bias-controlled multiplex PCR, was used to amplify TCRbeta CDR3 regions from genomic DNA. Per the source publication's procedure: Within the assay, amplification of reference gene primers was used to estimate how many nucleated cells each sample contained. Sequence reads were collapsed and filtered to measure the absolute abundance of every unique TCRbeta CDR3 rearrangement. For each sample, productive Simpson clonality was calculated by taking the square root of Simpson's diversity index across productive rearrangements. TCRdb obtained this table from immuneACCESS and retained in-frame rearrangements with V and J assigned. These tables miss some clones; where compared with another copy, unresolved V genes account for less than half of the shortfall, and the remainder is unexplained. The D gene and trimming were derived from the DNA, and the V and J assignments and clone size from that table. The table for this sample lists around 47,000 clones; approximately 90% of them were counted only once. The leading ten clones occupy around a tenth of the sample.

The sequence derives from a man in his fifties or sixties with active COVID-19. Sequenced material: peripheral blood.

The sequence in DNA is TGTGCCACCAGCAGAGATCTGGGGAGCTCCTATAATTCACCCCTCCACTTT. Its protein reads: CATSRDLGSSYNSPLHF. The sequence joins TRBV15 to TRBJ1-6; too little of a D gene remains to name it. V is reduced by 0 bases and J by 0 bases, leaving a spacing of 9 bases between them. Its CDR3 holds 17 amino acids, cysteine through phenylalanine. Only the CDR3 portion is preserved as DNA: 51 bases, with reading frame beginning at the first base. CDR1 LNHNV and CDR2 YYDKDF were looked up in the germline V gene (reference sequence).